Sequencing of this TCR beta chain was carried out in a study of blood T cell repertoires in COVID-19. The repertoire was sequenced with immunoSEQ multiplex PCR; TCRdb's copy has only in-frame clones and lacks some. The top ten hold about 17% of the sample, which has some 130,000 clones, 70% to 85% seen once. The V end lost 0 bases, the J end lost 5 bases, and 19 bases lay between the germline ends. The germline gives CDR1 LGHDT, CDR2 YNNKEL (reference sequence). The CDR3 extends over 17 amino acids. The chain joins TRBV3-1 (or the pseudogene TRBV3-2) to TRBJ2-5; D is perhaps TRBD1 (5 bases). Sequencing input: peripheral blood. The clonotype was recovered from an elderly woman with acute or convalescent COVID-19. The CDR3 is CASSQEYGVGAGETQYF. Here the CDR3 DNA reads TGTGCCAGCAGCCAAGAGTACGGAGTTGGGGCAGGGGAGACCCAGTACTTC.